Listed below are T cell receptor beta chains from one sample, sequenced in a study of beta chain features in type 1 diabetes. Clones were read by immunoSEQ multiplex PCR, and TCRdb kept only the in-frame ones, dropping some. The sample carries 600,000 or so clones, around 12% recorded once. The source material was naive CD4+ T cells from blood. The receptors shown here come from a man under 40 with type 1 diabetes. CDR3s include the opening cysteine and the closing phenylalanine or tryptophan. The D gene is left open where the match is weak. Size is stated for part of the rows, as once, few or many counts, or as a class when the clone is expanded.

j_call	v_call	clone_size	d_call	cdr3_aa	cdr3_nt
TRBJ2-7	TRBV6-5	.	.	CASNGDVPYEQYF	TGTGCCAGCAATGGGGACGTCCCCTACGAGCAGTACTTC
TRBJ1-6	TRBV2	.	TRBD1	CASSWDRGDSPLHF	TGTGCCAGCAGTTGGGACAGGGGGGATTCACCCCTCCACTTT
TRBJ1-1	TRBV11-2	.	.	CASSFSIDTEVRTEAFF	TGTGCCAGCAGCTTTAGCATTGACACGGAAGTTCGCACTGAAGCTTTCTTT
TRBJ1-5	TRBV10-3	.	TRBD1	CAISESGGSNSNQPQHF	TGTGCCATCAGTGAGTCAGGGGGCAGTAATAGCAATCAGCCCCAGCATTTT
TRBJ2-5	TRBV29-1	few	TRBD2	CSVEGLAGETQYF	TGCAGCGTGGAGGGACTAGCCGGGGAGACCCAGTACTTC
TRBJ2-5	TRBV10-3	few	TRBD2	CAISTPGTSGGIQETQYF	TGTGCCATCAGTACGCCCGGGACTAGCGGGGGTATCCAAGAGACCCAGTACTTC
TRBJ1-5	TRBV20-1	.	.	CKHLQPQHF	TGCAAACACTTGCAGCCCCAGCATTTT
TRBJ1-6	TRBV27	.	.	CASSLQTRYSPLHF	TGTGCCAGCAGTCTCCAGACCAGATATTCACCCCTCCACTTT
TRBJ1-4	TRBV6-5	few	TRBD1	CASSHRGLVNEKLFF	TGTGCCAGCAGTCACAGGGGGCTGGTTAATGAAAAACTGTTTTTT
TRBJ2-3	TRBV7-8	few	.	CASSTGTDSQYF	TGTGCCAGCAGCACTGGTACAGACTCGCAGTATTTT
TRBJ1-5	TRBV23-1	few	.	CASSPMDRPKDQPQHF	TGCGCCAGCAGTCCTATGGACAGACCGAAAGATCAGCCCCAGCATTTT
TRBJ2-3	TRBV7-2	.	TRBD2	CASSLGAGGTTITDTQYF	TGTGCCAGCAGCTTAGGAGCGGGGGGGACCACAATCACAGATACGCAGTATTTT
TRBJ2-7	TRBV2	.	.	CASSDRTRSYEQYF	TGTGCCAGCAGTGACAGGACCCGATCCTACGAGCAGTACTTC
TRBJ1-1	TRBV7-9	few	.	CASSLRGNTEAFF	TGTGCCAGCAGCTTGCGCGGGAACACTGAAGCTTTCTTT
TRBJ1-2	TRBV5-1	few	.	CASSLDGGQYGYTF	TGCGCCAGCAGCTTGGATGGTGGACAGTATGGCTACACCTTC
TRBJ2-3	TRBV29-1	few	.	CSVEEVNTQYF	TGCAGCGTTGAGGAGGTAAATACGCAGTATTTT
TRBJ1-5	TRBV25-1	.	.	CASSDNRVGDQPQHF	TGTGCCAGCAGTGATAACAGGGTGGGCGATCAGCCCCAGCATTTT
TRBJ2-7	TRBV7-6	few	TRBD1	CASSDWTGAHEQYF	TGTGCCAGCAGCGACTGGACAGGGGCCCACGAGCAGTACTTC
TRBJ1-2	TRBV7-9	.	TRBD1	CASSLRDRFNYGYTF	TGTGCCAGCAGCCTACGGGACAGATTTAACTATGGCTACACCTTC
TRBJ1-1	TRBV19	.	TRBD1	CASSYRGDTEAFF	TGTGCCAGTTCCTACAGGGGAGACACTGAAGCTTTCTTT
TRBJ2-5	TRBV4-3	.	TRBD2	CASSQTSGGRETQYF	TGCGCCAGCAGCCAAACTAGCGGGGGTCGGGAGACCCAGTACTTC
TRBJ2-5	TRBV29-1	.	.	CSVERLEGTTQYF	TGCAGCGTTGAGAGGTTAGAGGGTACGACCCAGTACTTC
TRBJ2-2	TRBV4-3	.	TRBD2	CASSQDPSGGANTGELFF	TGCGCCAGCAGCCAAGATCCTAGCGGGGGGGCCAACACCGGGGAGCTGTTTTTT
TRBJ2-7	TRBV13	few	.	CASSRVGGLSYEQYF	TGTGCCAGCAGCCGAGTTGGGGGGCTTTCCTACGAGCAGTACTTC
TRBJ2-3	TRBV5-1	.	.	CASSLANKNTDTQYF	TGCGCCAGCAGCTTGGCAAACAAGAACACAGATACGCAGTATTTT
TRBJ2-2	TRBV13	few	TRBD1	CASSWTGGFRNTGELFF	TGTGCCAGCAGTTGGACAGGGGGCTTTCGGAACACCGGGGAGCTGTTTTTT
TRBJ1-2	TRBV14	.	.	CASSPPDRPYGYTF	TGTGCCAGCAGCCCTCCTGACCGACCCTATGGCTACACCTTC
TRBJ1-6	TRBV25-1	.	.	CASSEYTAANPLHF	TGTGCCAGCAGTGAATATACGGCAGCAAATCCCCTCCACTTT
TRBJ1-6	TRBV9	.	.	CASSSQGYDSPLHF	TGTGCCAGCAGCTCACAGGGTTACGATTCACCCCTCCACTTT